The 2 T cell receptor beta chains listed next were all sequenced from one sample in a study of T cells in Graves' hyperthyroidism and ophthalmopathy. Template material for amplifying TCR beta CDR3 regions consisted of RNA transcripts. HTBI primers were employed in a first-round RT-PCR of the TCR CDR3. MiXCR, applied by TCRdb to the multiplex PCR reads, yields one record per CDR3 protein. The sample contains 300,000 to 400,000 distinct CDR3 sequences, roughly 13% of which appear only once. Sequencing used blood. These receptors were taken from a woman under 30 with Graves' hyperthyroidism.

This clonotype has only a few counts. V gene TRBV9 combines with J gene TRBJ1-6; possibly TRBD1 for D (6 bases). This CDR3 has 18 residues. The V gene lost 0 bases and the J gene lost 0 bases, with 13 bases spanning the gap. Germline V gives CDR1 SGDLS, CDR2 YYNGEE. In DNA, the CDR3 is TGTGCCAGCAGCGTAGAAGGGGGTGGTAGCTCCTATAATTCACCCCTCCACTTT. Translating gives CASSVEGGGSSYNSPLHF.

Ten or more counts support this clonotype. This rearrangement joins TRBV11-2 to TRBJ2-1, with D possibly being TRBD2 (5 bases). The germline V gene has CDR1 SGHAT and CDR2 FQNNGV. The CDR3 is 13 amino acids. V was clipped by 5 bases and J by 5 bases, with 10 bases between them. CDR3 amino acids: CASSPLGHNEQFF. The CDR3 region has the DNA TGTGCCAGCAGCCCACTAGGACACAATGAGCAGTTCTTC.